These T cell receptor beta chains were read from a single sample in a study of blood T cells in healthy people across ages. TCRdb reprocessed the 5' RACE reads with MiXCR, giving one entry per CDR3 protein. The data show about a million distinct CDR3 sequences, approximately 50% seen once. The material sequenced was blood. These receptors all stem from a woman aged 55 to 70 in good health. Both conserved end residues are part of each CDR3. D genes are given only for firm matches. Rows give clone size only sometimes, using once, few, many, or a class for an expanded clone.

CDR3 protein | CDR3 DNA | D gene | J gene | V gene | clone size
CASTLAGSLGQPQNF | TGTGCCAGCACCCTGGCAGGGTCCCTCGGTCAGCCCCAGAATTTT | NA | TRBJ1-5 | TRBV28 | NA
CAIKMTSGSNEQYF | TGTGCCATCAAGATGACTAGCGGGAGTAACGAGCAGTACTTC | TRBD2 | TRBJ2-7 | TRBV10-3 | NA
CASSLLQSSGANVLTF | TGTGCCAGCAGTTTATTACAGAGCTCTGGGGCCAACGTCCTGACTTTC | NA | TRBJ2-6 | TRBV27 | NA
CSAPRSGKREDYNEQFF | TGCAGTGCTCCCCGTAGTGGTAAACGGGAGGACTACAATGAGCAGTTCTTC | TRBD2 | TRBJ2-1 | TRBV20-1 | once
CASSSGTHTQYF | TGCGCCAGCAGCTCCGGGACTCATACGCAGTATTTT | NA | TRBJ2-3 | TRBV5-1 | few
CAIGPGREVNEQFF | TGTGCCATCGGCCCCGGACGCGAGGTCAATGAGCAGTTCTTC | NA | TRBJ2-1 | TRBV10-3 | many
CASRVAGRGSYEQYF | TGTGCCAGCAGGGTTGCGGGTAGGGGATCCTACGAGCAGTACTTC | NA | TRBJ2-7 | TRBV28 | few
CASSLHRDQETQYF | TGTGCCAGCAGTTTACACCGAGACCAAGAGACCCAGTACTTC | NA | TRBJ2-5 | TRBV28 | few
CASSQVRWNTGELFF | TGCGCCAGCAGCCAGGTGCGGTGGAACACCGGGGAGCTGTTTTTT | NA | TRBJ2-2 | TRBV4-1 | once
CASSYGTEVTYEQYF | TGTGCCAGCAGTTACGGGACAGAAGTAACCTACGAGCAGTACTTC | TRBD1 | TRBJ2-7 | TRBV6-6 | NA
CAISDEVNQPQHF | TGTGCCATCAGTGATGAAGTCAATCAGCCCCAGCATTTT | NA | TRBJ1-5 | TRBV10-3 | NA
CSVEKSSYEQYF | TGCAGCGTGGAGAAAAGCTCCTACGAGCAGTACTTC | NA | TRBJ2-7 | TRBV29-1 | NA
CASSQGGQGSYPSTDTQYF | TGTGCCAGCAGCCAAGGGGGACAGGGAAGTTACCCTAGCACAGATACGCAGTATTTT | TRBD1 | TRBJ2-3 | TRBV4-2 | NA
CASSKTSTSTDTQYF | TGTGCCAGCAGCAAAACTAGTACTAGCACAGATACGCAGTATTTT | NA | TRBJ2-3 | TRBV27 | NA
CSARVRTRRDEQFF | TGCAGTGCTAGAGTCCGGACGCGAAGAGATGAGCAGTTCTTC | NA | TRBJ2-1 | TRBV20-1 | once
CSVKANLAGGTGELFF | TGCAGCGTGAAAGCGAATCTAGCGGGAGGGACCGGGGAGCTGTTTTTT | TRBD2 | TRBJ2-2 | TRBV29-1 | once
CSAIPTYHNEQFF | TGCAGCGCCATACCTACATATCACAATGAGCAGTTCTTC | NA | TRBJ2-1 | TRBV29-1 | once
CASSTRSRGNEQFF | TGTGCCAGCAGCACTCGATCCAGGGGAAATGAGCAGTTCTTC | NA | TRBJ2-1 | TRBV11-2 | NA
CSARRTREGYTF | TGCAGTGCTAGACGGACGAGGGAAGGCTACACCTTC | NA | TRBJ1-2 | TRBV20-1 | NA
CSASWDADSYEQYF | TGCAGTGCTAGCTGGGACGCCGACTCTTACGAGCAGTACTTC | NA | TRBJ2-7 | TRBV20-1 | NA
CASPEDRDVNNEQFF | TGTGCCAGCCCTGAGGACAGGGATGTGAACAATGAGCAGTTCTTC | TRBD1 | TRBJ2-1 | TRBV7-9 | few
CAIRNPELYEQYF | TGTGCCATCAGGAACCCGGAACTCTACGAGCAGTACTTC | NA | TRBJ2-7 | TRBV10-3 | NA
CASSQASGEGRYIQYF | TGTGCCAGCAGCCAAGCATCTGGGGAGGGCCGTTACATTCAGTACTTC | TRBD2 | TRBJ2-4 | TRBV4-2 | NA
CASSVRDNRNIQYF | TGTGCCAGCAGTGTCCGGGACAACAGGAACATTCAGTACTTC | NA | TRBJ2-4 | TRBV2 | NA
CASSSQLGAEAFF | TGCGCCAGCAGTTCGCAGCTAGGGGCTGAAGCTTTCTTT | NA | TRBJ1-1 | TRBV5-1 | NA
CAASMGSGGFETQYF | TGTGCCGCCAGCATGGGGTCAGGGGGATTTGAGACCCAGTACTTC | TRBD1 | TRBJ2-5 | TRBV15 | NA
CASSLGGSGAILQYF | TGTGCCAGCAGCTTAGGCGGGTCAGGGGCCATTCTTCAGTACTTC | NA | TRBJ2-7 | TRBV13 | NA
CASSIRITGGQETQYF | TGTGCCAGCAGTATAAGAATAACAGGGGGCCAAGAGACCCAGTACTTC | TRBD1 | TRBJ2-5 | TRBV27 | NA
CSAFINEQYF | TGCAGCGCCTTTATCAATGAGCAGTACTTC | NA | TRBJ2-7 | TRBV29-1 | NA
CASSFPTSGSEDEQFF | TGTGCCAGCAGTTTCCCGACTAGCGGGAGTGAGGATGAGCAGTTCTTC | TRBD2 | TRBJ2-1 | TRBV28 | once